This T cell receptor (beta chain) was retrieved from a study of T cells after somatic rescue of genetic block. Clones were sequenced by immunoSEQ multiplex PCR, and TCRdb holds only the in-frame ones, with some missing. Here the sample spans roughly 58,000 clones, around 96% being singletons. CDR3 length: 15 amino acids. Unmatched junction bases numbered 0, after V lost 1 base and J lost 0 bases. CDR1 is SGDLS, CDR2 YYNGEE, per germline. Sequenced sample: peripheral blood mononuclear cells (PBMCs). The V call is TRBV9, the J call TRBJ2-2, with 7 bases matching TRBD2. The origin of this receptor is a child younger than two. The CDR3 is CASSVLAANTGELFF. The CDR3 nucleotides are TGTGCCAGCAGCGTACTAGCGGCGAACACCGGGGAGCTGTTTTTT.